The rows below give T cell receptor beta chains drawn from one sample of a study of T cell responses to AZD1222 COVID-19 vaccine. Repertoires were generated with immunoSEQ multiplex PCR, while TCRdb's copy carries only in-frame clones and drops some. The data hold some 150,000 clones, with roughly 91% observed a single time. Here the sequenced sample was peripheral blood, taken on day 0 of AZD1222 vaccination. The source is an adult in good health. Each CDR3 is given with its conserved first and last residue. A D gene is named only where the DNA matches it firmly. Size tells how often a clone was seen (once, few, many) or the class of an expanded clone, and some rows leave it out.

CDR3aa	CDR3nt	v_gene	j_gene	d_gene	abundance
CASGQTGSNYGYTF	TGTGCCAGCGGCCAGACGGGGAGTAACTATGGCTACACCTTC	TRBV28	TRBJ1-2	NA	NA
CASSSKTGHYSNQPQHF	TGCGCCAGCAGCTCAAAAACGGGACACTATAGCAATCAGCCCCAGCATTTT	TRBV23-1	TRBJ1-5	NA	NA
CASSLTDRSYNEQFF	TGTGCCAGCAGTTTGACGGACAGGAGCTACAATGAGCAGTTCTTC	TRBV27	TRBJ2-1	TRBD1	NA
CASIEVGEGSEKLFF	TGTGCCAGCATCGAGGTTGGGGAGGGTAGTGAAAAACTGTTTTTT	TRBV2	TRBJ1-4	NA	NA
CASSQSPLMNTEAFF	TGTGCCAGCAGCCAAAGCCCCCTTATGAACACTGAAGCTTTCTTT	TRBV4-2	TRBJ1-1	NA	NA
CASSLTETGQGGYTF	TGTGCCAGCAGCTTAACCGAGACAGGGCAAGGCGGCTACACCTTC	TRBV7-9	TRBJ1-2	TRBD1	few
CAWSVPGGRTYNSPLHF	TGTGCCTGGAGTGTACCTGGGGGGAGGACATATAATTCACCCCTCCACTTT	TRBV30	TRBJ1-6	NA	NA
CASSLSGAYQPQHF	TGTGCCAGCAGTTTATCGGGAGCGTATCAGCCCCAGCATTTT	TRBV27	TRBJ1-5	NA	NA
CASSLERTDRKLFF	TGTGCCAGCAGCCTAGAACGGACAGACCGAAAACTGTTTTTT	TRBV5-8	TRBJ1-4	NA	NA
CASSRTGFYGYTF	TGTGCCAGCAGCCGGACAGGCTTCTATGGCTACACCTTC	TRBV7-9	TRBJ1-2	TRBD1	once
CASSLGSDRGNEQFF	TGTGCCAGCAGCTTGGGGTCTGACAGGGGGAATGAGCAGTTCTTC	TRBV5-6	TRBJ2-1	TRBD1	NA
CASLSSSTDYEQYF	TGTGCCAGCCTCTCATCTAGCACCGACTACGAGCAGTACTTC	TRBV2	TRBJ2-7	NA	NA
CASSLSSFTGELFF	TGCGCCAGCAGCCTCTCGTCCTTCACCGGGGAGCTGTTTTTT	TRBV4-1	TRBJ2-2	NA	NA
CASSYTDSPLHF	TGTGCCAGCAGCTACACGGATTCACCCCTCCACTTT	TRBV2	TRBJ1-6	NA	NA
CASSLLGGFNEKLFF	TGTGCCAGCAGCTTATTAGGGGGGTTTAATGAAAAACTGTTTTTT	TRBV7-2	TRBJ1-4	NA	NA
CASSARAGAYTDTQYF	TGTGCCAGCAGTGCCCGGGCAGGGGCCTACACAGATACGCAGTATTTT	TRBV6-1	TRBJ2-3	NA	NA
CASSITGEIYGYTF	TGTGCCAGTAGTATAACCGGGGAAATCTATGGCTACACCTTC	TRBV19	TRBJ1-2	NA	NA
CASSFSPGSNEQFF	TGTGCCAGCAGTTTCAGTCCGGGAAGCAATGAGCAGTTCTTC	TRBV27	TRBJ2-1	NA	NA
CASSPRGVDNTEAFF	TGTGCCAGCAGCCCCAGGGGGGTGGATAACACTGAAGCTTTCTTT	TRBV7-2	TRBJ1-1	TRBD1	NA
CASSLGQLSYNSPLHF	TGTGCCAGCAGCTTAGGACAGCTCTCCTATAATTCACCCCTCCACTTT	TRBV7-9	TRBJ1-6	NA	NA
CASTPRGGGGYTF	TGTGCCAGCACCCCCAGGGGGGGCGGCGGCTACACCTTC	TRBV3-1/TRBV3-2	TRBJ1-2	TRBD1	NA
CASSQRENTEAFF	TGCGCCAGCAGCCAGAGGGAGAACACTGAAGCTTTCTTT	TRBV5-1	TRBJ1-1	NA	few
CASRQGGYGYTF	TGTGCCAGTCGACAGGGGGGTTATGGCTACACCTTC	TRBV19	TRBJ1-2	TRBD1	NA
CASSLERQGNTEAFF	TGTGCCAGCAGCTTAGAAAGACAGGGGAACACTGAAGCTTTCTTT	TRBV7-6	TRBJ1-1	TRBD1	NA